These 26 T cell receptor beta chains were all obtained from the same sample, sequenced in a study of cytomegalovirus exposure and HLA in healthy donors (dated by TCRdb to about 2017). Libraries were prepared through the immunoSEQ multiplex PCR assay. For the multiplex PCR, a mixture combining 60 forward primers for TCR Vbeta segments and 13 reverse primers for TCR Jbeta segments was used. In its TCRdb copy, this immuneACCESS table keeps in-frame sequences only and misses some clones. Where compared with another copy, unresolved V genes explain less than half of these, and the others have no known cause. A total of approximately 100,000 clones appear in this sample, more than 55% of them only once. Together, the top ten hold roughly 2.5% of the sample. Sample: PBMCs. These receptors all stem from a human donor in good health.

The chain combines TRBV6-1 with TRBJ1-3; 8 positions agree with TRBD1. V lost 6 bases and J lost 4; bases outside the gene matches: 2. This CDR3 is 13 amino acids long. Germline CDR1 is MNHNS and CDR2 is SASEGT. The CDR3 spells CASRGQVGNTIYF. The DNA of the CDR3 is TGTGCCAGCAGGGGACAGGTCGGAAACACCATATATTTT.

The chain uses TRBV5-4 and TRBJ2-3, with D perhaps TRBD1 (7 bases). The germline V gene has CDR1 SGHNT and CDR2 YYREEE (reference sequence). This CDR3 has 16 amino acids. V was clipped by 4 bases and J by 0 bases, with 15 bases between them. This CDR3 reads CASSPIQGTSTDTQYF. CDR3 DNA: TGTGCCAGCAGCCCAATACAGGGGACTAGCACAGATACGCAGTATTTT.

The chain recombines TRBV7-3 with TRBJ2-7; 16 bases match TRBD2. Looked up from germline, CDR1 is SGHTA and CDR2 is FQGTGA. The V and J ends lost 4 bases and 12 bases, in that order; junction bases with no gene match: 6. This CDR3 region has 14 residues. The CDR3 is CASSSGLAGGRVYF. CDR3 in DNA: TGTGCCAGCAGCTCGGGACTAGCGGGGGGGCGTGTGTACTTC.

This clone appeared a few times. The rearrangement joins TRBV6-5 to TRBJ1-2; no clear D. In germline, CDR1 is MNHEY, CDR2 SVGAGI. Trimming took 0 bases from V and 4 from J, leaving 15 bases between them. The CDR3 has 16 residues. The CDR3 region is CASSYSRHRRAYGYTF. CDR3 DNA: TGTGCCAGCAGTTACTCGAGGCACCGGAGGGCCTATGGCTACACCTTC.

Only one count was recorded for this clone. This chain joins TRBV21-1 and TRBJ1-1; TRBD1 reflects the table's D call only, with no check against the DNA. TRBV21-1 is a pseudogene locus. The CDR3 has 16 amino acids. This CDR3 reads CASSKAGQGMNTEAFF. CDR3 nucleotide sequence: TGTGCCAGCAGCAAAGCTGGACAGGGCATGAACACTGAAGCTTTCTTT.

This clone was counted only a few times. The chain recombines TRBV5-6 with TRBJ1-5; tentatively, D is TRBD1 (5 bases). Germline V gives CDR1 SGHDT, CDR2 YYEEEE. V was clipped by 2 bases and J by 2 bases, with 11 bases between them. The CDR3 sequence is 15 residues long. The CDR3 bases are TGTGCCAGCAGCTTAAGAGACAGCCGCAATCAGCCCCAGCATTTT. This translates into CASSLRDSRNQPQHF.

As regards this clone: Germline is not matched at one junction end, which may reflect a read error. V usage is TRBV6-6 and J usage is TRBJ2-6; possibly TRBD1 for D (5 bases). The CDR3 covers 15 residues. CDR1 is MNHNY and CDR2 is SVGAGI in the germline V gene (reference sequence). The CDR3 here is CASEGANSGANVPTF. The CDR3 nucleotides are TGTGCCAGCGAAGGGGCCAACTCTGGGGCCAACGTCCCGACTTTC.

The chain has TRBV5-8 and TRBJ2-5, with 10 nucleotides matching TRBD1. V was pared by 4 bases and J by 5 bases, with 5 bases of the junction left unmatched. This CDR3 comprises 14 residues. Per the germline V gene, CDR1 is SGHTS and CDR2 is YDEGEE. In nucleotides, the CDR3 is TGTGCCAGCAGCCCAGGGACAGGGGTCGAGACCCAGTACTTC. Its protein product is CASSPGTGVETQYF.

The CDR3 loop reads CASSSGLDKETQYF. The CDR3 region has the DNA TGTGCCAGCAGTTCTGGACTTGATAAAGAGACCCAGTACTTC. The V gene is TRBV25-1, the J gene TRBJ2-5, with D possibly TRBD2 on 5 matching bases. CDR1 and CDR2 (germline): MGHDK, SYGVNS. The CDR3 has 14 residues. V gave up 5 bases and J gave up 3 bases, with 13 bases separating them.

This chain links TRBV5-1 with TRBJ2-1; 8 nucleotides agree with TRBD1. With 4 bases clipped from V and 1 base from J, the junction kept 4 bases outside the gene matches. From germline, CDR1 is SGHRS and CDR2 YFSETQ. The CDR3 runs to 15 residues. Here the CDR3 reads CASSPTGDSYNEQFF. In nucleotides, the CDR3 is TGCGCCAGCAGCCCGACAGGGGATTCCTACAATGAGCAGTTCTTC.

This clone was seen a few times. The V call is TRBV4-3, the J call TRBJ2-2; D may be TRBD2 (6 bases). There are 15 residues in the CDR3. Trimming left V 0 bases short and J 7 bases short, with 12 bases between. Germline lookup yields CDR1 LGHNA and CDR2 YSLEER. CDR3 in amino acids: CASSQEEGHGGELFF. CDR3 sequence (DNA): TGCGCCAGCAGCCAAGAGGAGGGGCATGGCGGGGAGCTGTTTTTT.

CDR3 amino acids: CASSSTSGTLAKYQNTEAFF. In DNA form, the CDR3 reads TGTGCCAGCAGCTCGACGTCCGGGACACTCGCCAAATACCAGAACACTGAAGCTTTCTTT. This chain links TRBV7-3 with TRBJ1-1; D perhaps matches TRBD1 (6 bases). The V gene lost 4 bases and the J gene lost 1 base, with 28 bases spanning the gap. The germline V gene encodes CDR1 SGHTA and CDR2 FQGTGA. This CDR3 comprises 20 residues.

This clone was found a few times. This chain uses TRBV6-6 with TRBJ2-7, with 10 bases matching TRBD2. Germline V lookup: CDR1 MNHNY, CDR2 SVGAGI (reference sequence). The junction had 7 bases not matched to a gene; V was cut back by 5 bases and J by 6 bases. This CDR3 has 14 residues. CDR3 DNA: TGTGCCAGCAGTCTAGCGGGGGCATCTGGCGAGCAGTACTTC. Its protein product is CASSLAGASGEQYF.

The table lists this clone with a count of one. The chain uses TRBV7-9 and TRBJ1-2; no definite D call. The V end lost 4 bases, the J end lost 4 bases, and 10 bases lay between the germline ends. There are 13 residues in the CDR3. The germline gives CDR1 SEHNR, CDR2 FQNEAQ (reference sequence). The CDR3 reads CASSSQVGYGYTF. The DNA for the CDR3 is TGTGCCAGCAGCTCGCAGGTGGGCTATGGCTACACCTTC. Full variable domain (rest looked up from reference TRBV7-9 and TRBJ1-2): DTGVSQNPRHKITKRGQNVTFRCDPISEHNRLYWYRQTLGQGPEFLTYFQNEAQLEKSRLLSDRFSAERPKGSFSTLEIQRTEQGDSAMYLCASSSQVGYGYTFGSGTRLTVV.

V gene TRBV11-3 combines with J gene TRBJ2-1; 9 bases fit TRBD1. CDR1 and CDR2 (germline): SGHNT, YENEEA. V lost 5 bases to trimming and J lost 1 base; unmatched junction nucleotides: 6. The CDR3 runs 16 residues. The CDR3 DNA reads as TGTGCCAGCAGCCACGCCGGACAGGGGTCCTACAATGAGCAGTTCTTC. Translation gives CASSHAGQGSYNEQFF.

This clone showed up just a few times. The rearrangement uses TRBV5-1 and TRBJ2-2; 8 nucleotides line up with TRBD2. Per germline, CDR1 SGHRS and CDR2 YFSETQ. Trimming took 7 bases from V and 2 from J; bases not matched to a gene: 7. This CDR3 is built from 15 residues. CDR3 region: CASAPTSGNTGELFF. CDR3 nucleotides: TGCGCCAGCGCCCCCACTAGCGGAAACACCGGGGAGCTGTTTTTT.

This chain connects TRBV27 to TRBJ2-5; 8 bases are shared with TRBD1. Losses at the gene ends were 4 bases for V and 7 bases for J; bases not matched to a gene: 5. Germline loops: CDR1 MNHEY, CDR2 SMNVEV (reference sequence). The CDR3 has 13 residues. The CDR3 protein is CASSSQGAGTQYF. CDR3 nucleotides: TGTGCCAGCAGTTCGCAGGGGGCCGGGACCCAGTACTTC.

V gene TRBV11-3 combines with J gene TRBJ2-3, with 8 bases lining up with TRBD1. Trimming cost V 7 bases and J 3 bases; bases outside gene matches: 9. Germline V lookup: CDR1 SGHNT, CDR2 YENEEA. The CDR3 covers 15 residues. The CDR3, as DNA: TGTGCCAGCAACTCCCCATACAGGGGGACAGATACGCAGTATTTT. Translation: CASNSPYRGTDTQYF.

The chain is built from TRBV14 and TRBJ2-2; D gene uncertain. CDR1 SGHDN and CDR2 FVKESK come from the germline V gene. The CDR3 is 15 residues long. With 4 bases removed from V and 8 bases from J, the gap between germline ends came to 17 bases. The CDR3 loop reads CASSRRPTTPGELFF. For the CDR3, the DNA is TGTGCCAGCAGCCGCCGGCCCACTACTCCGGGGGAGCTGTTTTTT.

The rearrangement links TRBV5-1 to TRBJ2-3; 8 nucleotides match TRBD1. Germline CDR1 SGHRS, CDR2 YFSETQ. Trimming took 4 bases from V and 6 from J; bases not matched to a gene: 10. This CDR3 region has 15 residues. CDR3 sequence (DNA): TGCGCCAGCAGCCCCCGAGGACAGGGAATCGATACGCAGTATTTT. Translated, it gives CASSPRGQGIDTQYF.

The V gene is TRBV9, the J gene TRBJ2-7; TRBD1 matches at 10 bases. After removal of 0 bases from V and 3 bases from J, the junction contained 6 bases not matched to a gene. Per the germline V gene, CDR1 is SGDLS and CDR2 is YYNGEE. The CDR3 covers 16 residues. The CDR3 DNA sequence: TGTGCCAGCAGCGTAGTAATCGGGACAGGGGTCTACGAGCAGTACTTC. As protein: CASSVVIGTGVYEQYF.

The chain has TRBV6-6 and TRBJ1-2; a possible D gene is TRBD1 (5 bases). This CDR3 is built from 14 residues. The V gene's germline CDR1 is MNHNY and CDR2 SVGAGI (reference sequence). V lost 0 bases, J lost 2 bases, and 7 bases lay in between. The CDR3 sequence is CASSYSGGNYGYTF. The CDR3 DNA is TGTGCCAGCAGTTACTCGGGGGGGAACTATGGCTACACCTTC.

The rearrangement joins TRBV10-3 to TRBJ2-3; D not certain. Trimming took 2 bases from V and 6 from J, leaving 9 bases between them. The CDR3 has 13 residues. Germline CDR1 and CDR2: ENHRY and SYGVKD. The CDR3 DNA reads as TGTGCCATCAGTGAGCTGCGCGGCGATACGCAGTATTTT. Residues: CAISELRGDTQYF.

The chain has TRBV2 and TRBJ2-7; tentative D call: TRBD1 (5 bases). The germline V gene has CDR1 SNHLY and CDR2 FYNNEI. The V and J ends lost 2 bases and 2 bases respectively, with 10 bases between them. The CDR3 spans 14 residues. In DNA form, the CDR3 reads TGTGCCAGCAGTGAACAGGGTGTCGCCTACGAGCAGTACTTC. Its protein is CASSEQGVAYEQYF.

J is TRBJ2-2 and V is TRBV5-4; TRBD1 might be the D (5 bases). This CDR3 has 13 amino acids. The V and J ends lost 3 bases and 7 bases respectively, with 10 bases between them. Germline lookup yields CDR1 SGHNT and CDR2 YYREEE (reference sequence). CDR3 DNA: TGTGCCAGCAGCTCCAGGGTTGGCGGGGAGCTGTTTTTT. Translating gives CASSSRVGGELFF.

The chain recombines TRBV25-1 with TRBJ2-3; 9 bases align to TRBD1. The V and J ends lost 6 bases and 2 bases, in that order; junction bases with no gene match: 3. CDR3 size: 14 residues. Germline V CDR1 and CDR2: MGHDK, SYGVNS. The CDR3 DNA sequence: TGTGCCAGCAGCCGGGACAGGGACACAGATACGCAGTATTTT. Translation gives CASSRDRDTDTQYF.